The rows below give T cell receptor beta chains drawn from one sample of a study of tumor-infiltrating lymphocytes in primary liver carcinoma. TCRdb fed the multiplex PCR reads into MiXCR, producing one record per CDR3 protein. Of about 330,000 distinct CDR3 sequences listed, almost 65% are singletons. The specimen was peripheral blood. These receptor sequences come from a man aged 35-49 years with primary liver carcinoma and hepatitis B virus infection. Each CDR3 is given with its conserved first and last residue. The order of the fields is CDR3 length, V gene, J gene, clone size, D gene, CDR3 protein, CDR3 DNA. The D gene is left open where the match is weak. The listing skips clone size in some rows; elsewhere it reads once, few, many or a size class.

23	TRBV28	TRBJ2-1	.	.	CASSFGWGQGDGTSGPSYNEQFF	TGTGCCAGCAGTTTCGGTTGGGGACAGGGGGACGGGACTAGCGGCCCTTCCTACAATGAGCAGTTCTTC
15	TRBV14	TRBJ1-6	.	.	CASGQAQGRNSPLHF	TGTGCCAGCGGCCAAGCTCAGGGGAGGAATTCACCCCTCCACTTT
16	TRBV28	TRBJ1-6	.	.	CASSLPGAANNSPLHF	TGTGCCAGCAGTTTACCGGGGGCAGCCAATAATTCACCCCTCCACTTT
14	TRBV9	TRBJ2-2	few	.	CASSVDWSPGELFF	TGTGCCAGCAGCGTGGATTGGTCCCCCGGGGAGCTGTTTTTT
14	TRBV18	TRBJ2-3	once	.	CASSPSGASDTQYF	TGTGCCAGCTCACCTTCGGGGGCCTCAGATACGCAGTATTTT
13	TRBV30	TRBJ2-2	.	.	CAESLGVAGELFF	TGTGCCGAATCACTGGGGGTGGCCGGGGAGCTGTTTTTT
12	TRBV29-1	TRBJ2-5	.	.	CSVAGSRGTQYF	TGCAGCGTTGCTGGGTCCCGAGGGACCCAGTACTTC
13	TRBV11-2	TRBJ1-1	.	.	CASSLDPGTEASF	TGTGCCAGCAGCTTAGATCCGGGAACTGAAGCTTCCTTT
16	TRBV5-4	TRBJ2-6	many	TRBD2	CASSPKRGYGANVLTF	TGTGCCAGCAGCCCTAAGCGGGGGTATGGGGCCAACGTCCTGACTTTC
15	TRBV28	TRBJ2-1	once	.	CASTPAGISYNEQFF	TGTGCCAGCACCCCTGCGGGAATTAGTTACAATGAGCAGTTCTTC
17	TRBV11-2	TRBJ2-7	once	.	CVSSLVKPGPLGYEQYF	TGTGTCAGCAGTTTAGTCAAACCGGGACCCCTGGGGTACGAGCAGTACTTC
15	TRBV11-2	TRBJ1-1	once	.	CARSLEGWANTEAFF	TGTGCCAGGAGTTTAGAGGGATGGGCGAACACTGAAGCTTTCTTT
13	TRBV28	TRBJ2-7	.	.	CASSSGLPKEQYF	TGTGCCAGCAGTTCTGGGCTCCCAAAGGAGCAGTACTTC
11	TRBV28	TRBJ2-1	.	TRBD2	CASSSGTRVFF	TGTGCCAGCAGTTCCGGGACTAGAGTATTCTTC
12	TRBV29-1	TRBJ2-1	many	.	CSLAAGRNEQFF	TGCAGCCTTGCGGCAGGGAGGAATGAGCAGTTCTTC